This T cell receptor beta chain derives from a study of shared clonotypes between healthy human individuals. Study as a whole: The people who gave samples were a couple of women and three men aged 18 to 49.

The V gene's germline CDR1 is SGHRS and CDR2 YFSETQ. Trimming pared 1 base from V and 1 base from J, leaving 6 bases between. The CDR3 totals 13 residues. Note on this clone: Other DNA sequences in the same sample also yield this CDR3.

Some clones are missing from TCRdb's copy, which holds only in-frame ones; the method was immunoSEQ multiplex PCR. The sample carries about 560,000 clones, 70% to 80% recorded once. Sequencing was done on a sample of PBMCs. The receptor's source is a woman aged 40 to 50 in good health. Some clones in this sample may be carry-over from other donors' samples. This rearrangement joins TRBV5-1 to TRBJ2-7; D is perhaps TRBD1 (5 bases). In DNA, the CDR3 is TGCGCCAGCAGCTTGCAGGGATCCTACGAGCAGTACTTC. Its protein is CASSLQGSYEQYF.